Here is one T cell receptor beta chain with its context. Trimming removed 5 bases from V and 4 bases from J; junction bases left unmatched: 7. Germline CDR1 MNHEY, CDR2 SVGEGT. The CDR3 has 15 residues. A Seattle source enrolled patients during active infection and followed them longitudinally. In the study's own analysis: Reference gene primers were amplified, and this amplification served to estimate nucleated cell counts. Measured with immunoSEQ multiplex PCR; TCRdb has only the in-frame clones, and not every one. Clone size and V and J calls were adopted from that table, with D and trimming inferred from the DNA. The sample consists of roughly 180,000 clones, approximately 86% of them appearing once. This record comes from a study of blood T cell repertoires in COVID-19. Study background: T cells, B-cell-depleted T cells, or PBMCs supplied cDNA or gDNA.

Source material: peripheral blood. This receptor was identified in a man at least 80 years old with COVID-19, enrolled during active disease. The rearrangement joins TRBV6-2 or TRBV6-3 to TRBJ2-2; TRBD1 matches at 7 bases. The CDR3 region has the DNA TGTGCCAGCAGTCCATCCGGGACAGCCACCGGGGAGCTGTTTTTT. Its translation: CASSPSGTATGELFF.